These 8 T cell receptor beta chains originate from one sample sequenced in a study of blood T cell repertoires in COVID-19. Repertoires were generated with immunoSEQ multiplex PCR, while TCRdb's copy carries only in-frame clones and drops some. The data contain 200,000 to 250,000 clones, about four fifths of them singletons. The material sequenced was peripheral blood. The receptors shown here come from a woman of 80 years or more with acute or convalescent COVID-19.

The V and J genes are TRBV7-2 and TRBJ1-2, with unresolved D. V was pared by 5 bases and J by 5 bases, with 18 bases between. CDR1 is SGHTA and CDR2 is FQGNSA in the germline V gene. This CDR3 has 15 amino acids. For the CDR3, the DNA is TGTGCCAGCAGCCAATCCTGGGCAGGATGGTATGGCTACACCTTC. Amino acid sequence: CASSQSWAGWYGYTF.

The table lists this clone with a few counts. The rearrangement links TRBV19 to TRBJ2-7; TRBD1 aligns across 9 bases. V was clipped by 5 bases and J by 5 bases; unmatched bases: 7. The CDR3 consists of 14 residues. Germline V lookup: CDR1 LNHDA, CDR2 SQIVND (reference sequence). The CDR3 region has the DNA TGTGCCAGTAGTTCCCGGGACAGGGCGGACGAGCAGTACTTC. Protein product: CASSSRDRADEQYF.

This chain links TRBV10-3 with TRBJ2-7, with no clear D. V was trimmed by 6 bases and J by 2 bases, leaving 8 bases between them. CDR3 length: 12 amino acids. CDR1 is ENHRY, CDR2 SYGVKD, per germline. This CDR3 reads CAISDQTYEQYF. The CDR3 bases are TGTGCCATCAGCGATCAGACCTACGAGCAGTACTTC.

This chain uses TRBV19 with TRBJ1-5, with D maybe TRBD1 (6 bases). The CDR3 is 14 amino acids. CDR1 and CDR2 from the germline V gene are LNHDA and SQIVND (reference sequence). V lost 3 bases and J 7 bases, leaving 13 bases between the germline ends. The CDR3 DNA sequence: TGTGCCAGTAGTATGGGAGGGGGAGAACAGCCCCAGCATTTT. The encoded protein is CASSMGGGEQPQHF.

The chain employs TRBV12-3 or TRBV12-4 and TRBJ2-7, with D uncertain. V lost 3 bases to trimming and J lost 2 bases, with 8 bases between them. The length of the CDR3 is 13 residues. For the CDR3, the DNA is TGTGCCAGCAGTTTTAACAGTCCCTACGAGCAGTACTTC. This sequence encodes CASSFNSPYEQYF.

The J gene is TRBJ1-5, the V gene TRBV7-2; perhaps TRBD1 as D (5 bases). CDR1 and CDR2 (germline): SGHTA, FQGNSA. This CDR3 spans 15 amino acids. Trimming took off 7 bases at V and 4 bases at J, with 17 bases between the two ends. This chain's CDR3 is CASTDRLGGNQPQHF. The CDR3 nucleotides are TGTGCCAGCACAGACAGATTGGGTGGGAATCAGCCCCAGCATTTT.

CDR3 in amino acids: CASSQVGGGNTDTQYF. For the CDR3, the DNA is TGTGCCAGCAGCCAAGTTGGCGGGGGGAACACAGATACGCAGTATTTT. V and J are TRBV7-3 and TRBJ2-3; 8 bases agree with TRBD2. Looked up from germline, CDR1 is SGHTA and CDR2 is FQGTGA. CDR3 size: 16 residues. The J segment lost 2 bases and the V segment lost 5 bases, leaving 9 bases of the junction unmatched.

The chain is built from TRBV5-1 and TRBJ2-1; TRBD2 agrees at 9 bases. CDR3 length: 13 amino acids. Germline CDR1 and CDR2: SGHRS and YFSETQ. Trimming took 6 bases from V and 15 from J; bases not matched to a gene: 13. The CDR3: CASTPDGTSSPFF. The CDR3 DNA reads as TGCGCCAGCACCCCGGACGGGACTAGCAGCCCGTTCTTC. Together with reference TRBV5-1 and TRBJ2-1, the CDR3 gives the full variable domain: KAGVTQTPRYLIKTRGQQVTLSCSPISGHRSVSWYQQTPGQGLQFLFEYFSETQRNKGNFPGRFSGRQFSNSRSEMNVSTLELGDSALYLCASTPDGTSSPFFGPGTRLTVL.